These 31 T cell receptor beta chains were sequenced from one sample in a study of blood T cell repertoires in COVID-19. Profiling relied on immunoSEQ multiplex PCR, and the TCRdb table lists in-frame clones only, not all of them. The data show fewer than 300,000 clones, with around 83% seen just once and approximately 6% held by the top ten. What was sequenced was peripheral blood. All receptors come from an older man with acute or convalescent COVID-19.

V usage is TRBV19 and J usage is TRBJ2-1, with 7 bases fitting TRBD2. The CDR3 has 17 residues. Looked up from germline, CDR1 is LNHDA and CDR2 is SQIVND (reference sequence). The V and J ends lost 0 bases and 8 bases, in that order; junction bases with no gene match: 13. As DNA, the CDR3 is TGTGCCAGTAGTATAGATCATGCCGGACTAGTAGTAGATGAGCAGTTCTTC. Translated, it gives CASSIDHAGLVVDEQFF.

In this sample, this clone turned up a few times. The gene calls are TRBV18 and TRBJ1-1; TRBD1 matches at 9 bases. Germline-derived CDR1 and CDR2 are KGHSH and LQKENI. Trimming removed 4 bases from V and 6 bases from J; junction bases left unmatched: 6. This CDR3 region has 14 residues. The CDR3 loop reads CASSLDRGFAEAFF. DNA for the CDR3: TGTGCCAGCTCACTAGACAGGGGGTTCGCTGAAGCTTTCTTT.

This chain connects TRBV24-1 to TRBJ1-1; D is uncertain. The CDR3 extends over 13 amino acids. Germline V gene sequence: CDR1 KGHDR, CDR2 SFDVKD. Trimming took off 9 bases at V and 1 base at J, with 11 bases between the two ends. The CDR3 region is CATRGAQNTEAFF. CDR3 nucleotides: TGTGCCACCCGAGGAGCGCAGAACACTGAAGCTTTCTTT.

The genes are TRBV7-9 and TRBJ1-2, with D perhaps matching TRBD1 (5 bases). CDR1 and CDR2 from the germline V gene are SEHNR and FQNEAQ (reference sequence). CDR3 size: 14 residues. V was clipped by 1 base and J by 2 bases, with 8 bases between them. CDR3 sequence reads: CASSLVGQNYGYTF. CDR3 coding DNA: TGTGCCAGCAGCTTAGTGGGGCAGAACTATGGCTACACCTTC.

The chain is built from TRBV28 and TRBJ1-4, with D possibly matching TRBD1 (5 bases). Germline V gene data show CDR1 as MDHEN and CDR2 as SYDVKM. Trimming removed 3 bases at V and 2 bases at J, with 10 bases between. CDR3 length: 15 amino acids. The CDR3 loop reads CASSLSGLTNEKLFF. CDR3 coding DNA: TGTGCCAGCAGTTTGTCAGGGCTCACTAATGAAAAACTGTTTTTT.

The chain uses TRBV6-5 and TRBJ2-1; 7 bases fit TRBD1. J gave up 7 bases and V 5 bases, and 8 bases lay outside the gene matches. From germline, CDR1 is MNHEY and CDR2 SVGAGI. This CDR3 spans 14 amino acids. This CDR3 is CASSRDRAQNEQFF. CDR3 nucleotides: TGTGCCAGCAGTCGCGACAGGGCTCAGAATGAGCAGTTCTTC.

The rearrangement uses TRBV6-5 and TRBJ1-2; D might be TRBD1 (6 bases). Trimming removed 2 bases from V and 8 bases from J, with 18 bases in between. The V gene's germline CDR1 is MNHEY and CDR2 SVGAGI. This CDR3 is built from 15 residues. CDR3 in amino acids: CASSYLTQGKGGYTF. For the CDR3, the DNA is TGTGCCAGCAGTTACCTAACCCAGGGGAAGGGAGGCTACACCTTC.

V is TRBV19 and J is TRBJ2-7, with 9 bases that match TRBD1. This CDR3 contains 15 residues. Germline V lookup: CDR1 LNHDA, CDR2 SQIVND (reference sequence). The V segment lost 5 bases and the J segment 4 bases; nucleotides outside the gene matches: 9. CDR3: CASSLLGQGQYEQYF. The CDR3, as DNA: TGTGCCAGTAGTCTTTTGGGACAGGGACAATACGAGCAGTACTTC.

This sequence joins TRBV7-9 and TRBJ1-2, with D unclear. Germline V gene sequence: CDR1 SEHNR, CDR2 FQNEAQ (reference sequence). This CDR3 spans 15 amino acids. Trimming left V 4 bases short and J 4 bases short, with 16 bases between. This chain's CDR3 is CASSSPKSPLYGYTF. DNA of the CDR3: TGTGCCAGCAGCTCACCGAAGAGTCCCCTCTATGGCTACACCTTC. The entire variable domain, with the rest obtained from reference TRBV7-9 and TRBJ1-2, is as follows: DTGVSQNPRHKITKRGQNVTFRCDPISEHNRLYWYRQTLGQGPEFLTYFQNEAQLEKSRLLSDRFSAERPKGSFSTLEIQRTEQGDSAMYLCASSSPKSPLYGYTFGSGTRLTVV.

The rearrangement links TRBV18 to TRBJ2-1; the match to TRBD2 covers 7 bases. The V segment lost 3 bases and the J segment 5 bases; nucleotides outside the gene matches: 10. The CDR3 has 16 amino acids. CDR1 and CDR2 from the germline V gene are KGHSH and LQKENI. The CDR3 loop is CASSPFTSALDNEQFF. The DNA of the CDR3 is TGTGCCAGCTCACCCTTTACTAGCGCCTTAGACAATGAGCAGTTCTTC. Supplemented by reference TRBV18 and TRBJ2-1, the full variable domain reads NAGVMQNPRHLVRRRGQEARLRCSPMKGHSHVYWYRQLPEEGLKFMVYLQKENIIDESGMPKERFSAEFPKEGPSILRIQQVVRGDSAAYFCASSPFTSALDNEQFFGPGTRLTVL.

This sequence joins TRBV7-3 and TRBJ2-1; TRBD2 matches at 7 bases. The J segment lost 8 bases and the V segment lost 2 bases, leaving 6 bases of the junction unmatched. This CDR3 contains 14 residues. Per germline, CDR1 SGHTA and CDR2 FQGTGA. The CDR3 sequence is CASSLLGRLDEQFF. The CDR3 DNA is TGTGCCAGCAGCTTACTCGGGAGGCTCGATGAGCAGTTCTTC.

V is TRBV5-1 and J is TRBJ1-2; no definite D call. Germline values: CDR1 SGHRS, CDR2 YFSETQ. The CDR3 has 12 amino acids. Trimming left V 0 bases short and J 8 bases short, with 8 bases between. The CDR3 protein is CASSLDEGGYTF. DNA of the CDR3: TGCGCCAGCAGCTTGGACGAGGGCGGCTACACCTTC.

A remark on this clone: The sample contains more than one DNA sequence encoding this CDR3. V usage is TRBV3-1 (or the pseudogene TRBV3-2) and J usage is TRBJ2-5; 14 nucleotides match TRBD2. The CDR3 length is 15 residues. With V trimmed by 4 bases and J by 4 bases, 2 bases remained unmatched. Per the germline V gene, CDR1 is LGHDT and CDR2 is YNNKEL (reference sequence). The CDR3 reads CASSLGLAGAETQYF. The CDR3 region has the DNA TGTGCCAGCAGCCTGGGACTAGCGGGAGCAGAGACCCAGTACTTC.

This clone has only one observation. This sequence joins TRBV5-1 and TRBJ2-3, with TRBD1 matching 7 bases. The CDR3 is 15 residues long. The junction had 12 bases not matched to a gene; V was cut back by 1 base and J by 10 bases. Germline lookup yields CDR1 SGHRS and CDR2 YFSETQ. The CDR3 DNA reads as TGCGCCAGCAGCTTGCAGGGACAGAGCCAATCGCCGCAGTATTTT. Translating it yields CASSLQGQSQSPQYF.

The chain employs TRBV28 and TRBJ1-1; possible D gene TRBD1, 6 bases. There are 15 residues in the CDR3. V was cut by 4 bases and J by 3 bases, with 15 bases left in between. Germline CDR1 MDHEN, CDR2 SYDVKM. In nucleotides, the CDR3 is TGTGCCAGCAGTTCATGGGGGGGGGCTTACACTGAAGCTTTCTTT. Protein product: CASSSWGGAYTEAFF.

CDR3 nucleotides: TGTGCCAGCAGCCAAGGACAGGGGTCGGGCAATCAGCCCCAGCATTTT. Protein sequence: CASSQGQGSGNQPQHF. V usage is TRBV3-1 (or the pseudogene TRBV3-2) and J usage is TRBJ1-5; 8 bases map to TRBD1. This CDR3 has 16 amino acids. The V gene's germline CDR1 is LGHDT and CDR2 YNNKEL (reference sequence). V was clipped by 1 base and J by 2 bases; unmatched bases: 4.

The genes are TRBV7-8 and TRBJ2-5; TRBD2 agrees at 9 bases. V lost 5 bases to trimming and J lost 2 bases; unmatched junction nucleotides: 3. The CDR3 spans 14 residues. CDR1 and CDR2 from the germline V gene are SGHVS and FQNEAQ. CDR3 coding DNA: TGTGCCAGCAGCGAACTAGCGGGTCAAGAGACCCAGTACTTC. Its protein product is CASSELAGQETQYF.

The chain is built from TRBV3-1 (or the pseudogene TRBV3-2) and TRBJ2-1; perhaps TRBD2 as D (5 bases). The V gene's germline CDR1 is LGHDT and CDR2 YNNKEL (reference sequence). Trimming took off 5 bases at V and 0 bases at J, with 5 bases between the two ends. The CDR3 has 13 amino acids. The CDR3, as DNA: TGTGCCAGCAGCGGGAGCTCCTACAATGAGCAGTTCTTC. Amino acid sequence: CASSGSSYNEQFF.

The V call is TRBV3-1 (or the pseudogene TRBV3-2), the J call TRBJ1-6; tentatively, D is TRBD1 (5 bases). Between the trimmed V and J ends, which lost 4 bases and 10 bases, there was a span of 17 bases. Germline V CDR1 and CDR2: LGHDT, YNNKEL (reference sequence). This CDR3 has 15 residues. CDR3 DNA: TGTGCCAGCAGCCGGGGGGTGCGAGGGGAATCACCCCTCCACTTT. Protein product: CASSRGVRGESPLHF.

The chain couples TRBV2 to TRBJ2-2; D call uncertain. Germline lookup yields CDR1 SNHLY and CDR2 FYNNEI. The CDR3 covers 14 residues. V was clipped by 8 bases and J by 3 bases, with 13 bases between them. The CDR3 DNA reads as TGTGCCAGCCAAAGAGGCGTCGACACCGGGGAGCTGTTTTTT. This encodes CASQRGVDTGELFF. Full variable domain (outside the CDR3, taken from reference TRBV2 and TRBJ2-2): EPEVTQTPSHQVTQMGQEVILRCVPISNHLYFYWYRQILGQKVEFLVSFYNNEISEKSEIFDDQFSVERPDGSNFTLKIRSTKLEDSAMYFCASQRGVDTGELFFGEGSRLTVL.

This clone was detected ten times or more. Here the CDR3 DNA reads TGTGCCAGCCGGGGCGGCGGGGTCTATACTAACCAAGAGACCCAGTACTTC. Translation gives CASRGGGVYTNQETQYF. The rearrangement uses TRBV21-1 and TRBJ2-5; the table's TRBD2 call for D was not verified on the DNA. TRBV21-1 is a pseudogene segment. This CDR3 contains 17 residues.

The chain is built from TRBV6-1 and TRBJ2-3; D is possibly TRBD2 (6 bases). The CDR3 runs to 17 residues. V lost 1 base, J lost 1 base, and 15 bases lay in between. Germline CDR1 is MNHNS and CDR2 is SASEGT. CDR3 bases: TGTGCCAGCAGTGAAGAGGCCGGGGTAGCGGGCACAGATACGCAGTATTTT. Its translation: CASSEEAGVAGTDTQYF.

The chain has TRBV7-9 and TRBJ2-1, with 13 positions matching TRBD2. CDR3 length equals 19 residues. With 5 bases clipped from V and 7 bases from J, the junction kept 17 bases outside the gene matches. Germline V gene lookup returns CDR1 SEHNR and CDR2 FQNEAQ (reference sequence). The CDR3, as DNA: TGTGCCAGCAGCAGTAAGGGGACTAGCGGGACGATGGGCCGGAATGAGCAGTTCTTC. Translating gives CASSSKGTSGTMGRNEQFF.

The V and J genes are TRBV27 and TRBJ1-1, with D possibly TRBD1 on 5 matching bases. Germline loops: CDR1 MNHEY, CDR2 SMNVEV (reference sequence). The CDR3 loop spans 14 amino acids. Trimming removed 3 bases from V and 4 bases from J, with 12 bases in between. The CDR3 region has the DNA TGTGCCAGCAGTTTTGGCAGGGAGGTCACTGAAGCTTTCTTT. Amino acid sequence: CASSFGREVTEAFF.

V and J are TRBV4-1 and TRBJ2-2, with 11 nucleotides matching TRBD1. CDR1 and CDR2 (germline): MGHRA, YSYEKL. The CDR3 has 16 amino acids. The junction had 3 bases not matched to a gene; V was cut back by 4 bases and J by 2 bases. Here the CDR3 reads CASSPGQGANTGELFF. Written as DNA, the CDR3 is TGCGCCAGCAGCCCCGGACAGGGGGCAAACACCGGGGAGCTGTTTTTT.

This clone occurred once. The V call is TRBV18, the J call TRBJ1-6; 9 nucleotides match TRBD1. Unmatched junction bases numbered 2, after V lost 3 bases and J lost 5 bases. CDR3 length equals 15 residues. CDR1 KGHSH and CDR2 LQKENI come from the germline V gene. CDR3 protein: CASSPWTGDNSPLHF. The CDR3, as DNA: TGTGCCAGCTCACCTTGGACAGGGGATAATTCACCCCTCCACTTT.

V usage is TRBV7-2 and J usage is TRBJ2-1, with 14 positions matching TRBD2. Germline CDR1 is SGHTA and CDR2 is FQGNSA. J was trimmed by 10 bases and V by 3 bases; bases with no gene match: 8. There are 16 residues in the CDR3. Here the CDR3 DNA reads TGTGCCAGCAGCTTCTGGACTAGCGGGGGGTTTAGGGAGCAGTTCTTC. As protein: CASSFWTSGGFREQFF.

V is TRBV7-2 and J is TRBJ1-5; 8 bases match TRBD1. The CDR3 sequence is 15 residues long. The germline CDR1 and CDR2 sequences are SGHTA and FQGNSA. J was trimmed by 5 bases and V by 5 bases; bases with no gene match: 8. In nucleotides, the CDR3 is TGTGCCAGCAGCGCCGGTCCAGGGGGCGATCAGCCCCAGCATTTT. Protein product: CASSAGPGGDQPQHF.

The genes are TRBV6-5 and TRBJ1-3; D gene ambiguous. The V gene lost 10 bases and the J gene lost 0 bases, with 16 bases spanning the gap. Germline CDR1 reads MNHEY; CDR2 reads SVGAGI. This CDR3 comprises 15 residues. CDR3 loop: CATIPQRSSGNTIYF. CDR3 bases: TGTGCCACCATTCCACAGCGGAGCTCTGGAAACACCATATATTTT.

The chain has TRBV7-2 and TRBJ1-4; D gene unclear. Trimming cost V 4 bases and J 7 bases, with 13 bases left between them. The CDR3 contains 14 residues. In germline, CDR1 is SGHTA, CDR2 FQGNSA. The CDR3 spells CASSWTSSGEKLFF. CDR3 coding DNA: TGTGCCAGCAGCTGGACTTCGAGTGGTGAAAAACTGTTTTTT.

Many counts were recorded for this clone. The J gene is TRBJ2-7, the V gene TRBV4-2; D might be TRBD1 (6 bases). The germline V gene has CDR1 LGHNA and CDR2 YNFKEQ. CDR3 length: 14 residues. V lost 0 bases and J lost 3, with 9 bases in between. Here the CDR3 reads CASSQDRGHYEQYF. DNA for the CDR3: TGTGCCAGCAGCCAAGACAGGGGCCACTACGAGCAGTACTTC.